This is a list of T cell receptor beta chains from one sample in a study of blood T cell repertoires in COVID-19. Method: immunoSEQ multiplex PCR; TCRdb's copy keeps in-frame clones and lacks some. The sample contains about 150,000 clones, around 83% of which appear only once. Material: peripheral blood. The receptor set was obtained from a woman in her sixties or seventies with COVID-19, enrolled during active disease. The CDR3 runs from the conserved cysteine through the conserved F or W. D genes are given only for firm matches. A clone size is listed for some rows: how often the clone was seen (once, few, many), or a class if it is expanded.

cdr3_length	v_call	clone_size	j_call	d_call	cdr3_aa	cdr3_nt
12	TRBV5-8	.	TRBJ1-1	.	CASSRRNTEAFF	TGTGCCAGCAGCCGCAGGAACACTGAAGCTTTCTTT
15	TRBV5-1	.	TRBJ2-1	TRBD1	CASSHGQGAQNEQFF	TGCGCCAGCAGCCACGGACAGGGGGCGCAAAATGAGCAGTTCTTC
14	TRBV27	.	TRBJ2-1	TRBD1	CASTPGTVLNEQFF	TGTGCCAGCACCCCCGGGACAGTCCTAAATGAGCAGTTCTTC
15	TRBV19	.	TRBJ1-2	TRBD1	CASSMGDRSNYGYTF	TGTGCCAGTAGTATGGGGGACAGGAGTAACTATGGCTACACCTTC
17	TRBV2	.	TRBJ2-2	.	CASSVGVGGTYTGELFF	TGTGCCAGCAGTGTGGGGGTAGGAGGGACTTACACCGGGGAGCTGTTTTTT
14	TRBV18	.	TRBJ1-5	TRBD1	CASSPNRGHQPQHF	TGTGCCAGCTCACCGAACAGGGGTCATCAGCCCCAGCATTTT
12	TRBV10-3	.	TRBJ1-1	.	CAISSRQSEAFF	TGTGCCATCAGTTCGCGACAGAGTGAAGCTTTCTTT
15	TRBV19	few	TRBJ2-2	TRBD1	CASTITGVGTGELFF	TGTGCCAGTACTATTACAGGGGTAGGCACCGGGGAGCTGTTTTTT
12	TRBV5-6	.	TRBJ1-1	.	CASSLEGDGAFF	TGTGCCAGCAGCTTGGAAGGAGATGGGGCTTTCTTT
14	TRBV27	.	TRBJ2-3	.	CASSGREHFNTQYF	TGTGCCAGCAGTGGACGGGAGCACTTTAATACGCAGTATTTT
14	TRBV7-9	.	TRBJ1-2	TRBD1	CASSPRGAQNVYTF	TGTGCCAGCAGCCCCAGGGGGGCCCAGAATGTCTACACCTTC
15	TRBV6-5	.	TRBJ1-5	TRBD1	CASSSTGGVNQPQHF	TGTGCCAGCAGTTCGACAGGGGGCGTCAATCAGCCCCAGCATTTT
13	TRBV7-9	.	TRBJ1-1	.	CASSLAQGTEAFF	TGTGCCAGCAGCTTAGCCCAGGGAACTGAAGCTTTCTTT
12	TRBV7-9	.	TRBJ1-2	.	CASSLNEGGYTF	TGTGCCAGCAGCTTGAATGAGGGTGGCTACACCTTC
13	TRBV10-1	.	TRBJ2-2	TRBD1	CASSTTGAGELFF	TGCGCCAGCAGTACAACAGGGGCCGGGGAGCTGTTTTTT
14	TRBV10-3	.	TRBJ2-2	.	CAISERADTGELFF	TGTGCCATCAGTGAACGAGCGGACACCGGGGAGCTGTTTTTT
14	TRBV27	.	TRBJ1-1	.	CASFSRGRDTEAFF	TGTGCCAGCTTTTCCCGGGGTAGGGATACTGAAGCTTTCTTT
13	TRBV30	.	TRBJ2-5	TRBD1	CAWSSGGLETQYF	TGTGCCTGGAGTTCAGGGGGTTTGGAGACCCAGTACTTC
13	TRBV7-9	.	TRBJ2-5	.	CASSLLRGETQYF	TGTGCCAGCAGCTTACTAAGGGGAGAGACCCAGTACTTC
16	TRBV18	.	TRBJ1-1	.	CASSGGIWDMNTEAFF	TGTGCCAGCTCAGGTGGCATTTGGGACATGAACACTGAAGCTTTCTTT
15	TRBV11-2	.	TRBJ1-6	.	CASSLRGARNSPLHF	TGTGCCAGCAGCTTACGCGGGGCTAGGAATTCACCCCTCCACTTT
17	TRBV5-4	once	TRBJ2-1	TRBD2	CASSPKVSGSSYNEQFF	TGTGCCAGCAGCCCGAAGGTAAGCGGGAGCTCCTACAATGAGCAGTTCTTC
15	TRBV13	.	TRBJ2-5	.	CASSSFGTAQETQYF	TGTGCCAGCAGCTCATTTGGGACTGCACAAGAGACCCAGTACTTC
14	TRBV6-5	.	TRBJ1-2	TRBD1	CASSSPYRGQGYTF	TGTGCCAGCAGTTCCCCATACAGGGGGCAAGGCTACACCTTC
13	TRBV19	few	TRBJ2-2	.	CASTRRNTGELFF	TGTGCCAGTACGCGGAGAAACACCGGGGAGCTGTTTTTT
13	TRBV19	.	TRBJ1-1	.	CASTARRNTEAFF	TGTGCCAGTACTGCGAGGCGCAACACTGAAGCTTTCTTT